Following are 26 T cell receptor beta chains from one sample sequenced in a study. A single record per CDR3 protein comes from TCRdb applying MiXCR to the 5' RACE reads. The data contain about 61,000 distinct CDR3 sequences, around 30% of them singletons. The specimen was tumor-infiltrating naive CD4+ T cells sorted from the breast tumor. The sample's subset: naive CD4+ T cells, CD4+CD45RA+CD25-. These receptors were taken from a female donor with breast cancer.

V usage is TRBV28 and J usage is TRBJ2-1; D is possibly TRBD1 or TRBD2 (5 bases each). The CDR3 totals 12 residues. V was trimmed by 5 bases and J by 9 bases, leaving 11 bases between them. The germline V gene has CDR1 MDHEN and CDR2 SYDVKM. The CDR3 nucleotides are TGTGCCAGCAGTGTCAGGGACCGTGAGCAGTTCTTC. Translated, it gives CASSVRDREQFF.

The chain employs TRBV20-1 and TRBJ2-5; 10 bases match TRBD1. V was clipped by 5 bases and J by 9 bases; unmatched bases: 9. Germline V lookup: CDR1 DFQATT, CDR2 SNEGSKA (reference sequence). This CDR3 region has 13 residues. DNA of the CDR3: TGCAGTGCTGGACCCGGGACAGGGGTTTCCCAGTACTTC. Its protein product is CSAGPGTGVSQYF.

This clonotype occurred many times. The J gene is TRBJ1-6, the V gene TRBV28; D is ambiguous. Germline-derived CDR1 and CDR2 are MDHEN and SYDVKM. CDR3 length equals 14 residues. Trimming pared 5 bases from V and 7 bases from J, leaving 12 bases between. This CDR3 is CASSLVPENSPLHF. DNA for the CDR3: TGTGCCAGCAGTCTAGTTCCTGAAAATTCACCCCTCCACTTT.

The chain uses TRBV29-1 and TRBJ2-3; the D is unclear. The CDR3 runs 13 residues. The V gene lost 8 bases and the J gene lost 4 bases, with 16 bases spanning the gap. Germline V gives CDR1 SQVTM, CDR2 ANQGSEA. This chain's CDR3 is CSLGRGSADTQYF. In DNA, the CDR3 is TGCAGCCTAGGGCGTGGGTCCGCAGATACGCAGTATTTT.

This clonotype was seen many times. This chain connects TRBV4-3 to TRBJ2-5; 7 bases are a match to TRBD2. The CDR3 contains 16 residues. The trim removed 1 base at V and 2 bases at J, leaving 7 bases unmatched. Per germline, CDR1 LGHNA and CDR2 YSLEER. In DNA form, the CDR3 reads TGCGCCAGCAGCCAAGGATGGGGAGGGATACAAGAGACCCAGTACTTC. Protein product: CASSQGWGGIQETQYF.

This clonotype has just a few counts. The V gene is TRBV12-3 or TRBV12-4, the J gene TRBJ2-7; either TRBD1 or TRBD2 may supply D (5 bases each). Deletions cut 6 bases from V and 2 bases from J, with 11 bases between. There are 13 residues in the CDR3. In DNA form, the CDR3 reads TGTGCCAGCAGCGAGGGGCTAACCTACGAGCAGTACTTC. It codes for CASSEGLTYEQYF.

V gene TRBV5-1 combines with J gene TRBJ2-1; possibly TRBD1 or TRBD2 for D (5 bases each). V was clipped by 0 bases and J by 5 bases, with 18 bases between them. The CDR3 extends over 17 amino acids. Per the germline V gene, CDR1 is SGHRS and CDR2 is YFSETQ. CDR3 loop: CASSLALGADLDNEQFF. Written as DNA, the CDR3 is TGCGCCAGCAGCTTGGCCCTCGGGGCGGACCTTGACAATGAGCAGTTCTTC. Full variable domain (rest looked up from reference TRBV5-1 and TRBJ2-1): KAGVTQTPRYLIKTRGQQVTLSCSPISGHRSVSWYQQTPGQGLQFLFEYFSETQRNKGNFPGRFSGRQFSNSRSEMNVSTLELGDSALYLCASSLALGADLDNEQFFGPGTRLTVL.

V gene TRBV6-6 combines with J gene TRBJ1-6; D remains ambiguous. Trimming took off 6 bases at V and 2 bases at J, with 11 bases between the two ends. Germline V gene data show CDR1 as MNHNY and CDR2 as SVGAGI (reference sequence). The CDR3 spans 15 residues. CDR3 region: CASRAPGTYNSPLHF. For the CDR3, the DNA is TGTGCCAGCAGAGCCCCGGGAACCTATAATTCACCCCTCCACTTT.

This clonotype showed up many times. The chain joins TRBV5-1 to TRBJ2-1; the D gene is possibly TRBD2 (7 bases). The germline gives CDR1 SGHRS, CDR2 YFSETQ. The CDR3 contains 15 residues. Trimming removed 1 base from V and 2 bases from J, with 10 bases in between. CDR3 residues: CASSLRGATYNEQFF. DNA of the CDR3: TGCGCCAGCAGCTTGCGGGGGGCGACCTACAATGAGCAGTTCTTC.

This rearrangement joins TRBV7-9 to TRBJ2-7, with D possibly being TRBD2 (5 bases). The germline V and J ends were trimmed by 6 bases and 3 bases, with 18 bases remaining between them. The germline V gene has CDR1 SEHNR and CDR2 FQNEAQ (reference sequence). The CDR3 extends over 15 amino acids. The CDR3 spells CASSPNPPGDYEQYF. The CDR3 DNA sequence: TGTGCCAGCAGTCCAAACCCCCCCGGGGACTACGAGCAGTACTTC. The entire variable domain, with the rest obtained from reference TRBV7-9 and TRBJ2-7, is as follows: DTGVSQNPRHKITKRGQNVTFRCDPISEHNRLYWYRQTLGQGPEFLTYFQNEAQLEKSRLLSDRFSAERPKGSFSTLEIQRTEQGDSAMYLCASSPNPPGDYEQYFGPGTRLTVT.

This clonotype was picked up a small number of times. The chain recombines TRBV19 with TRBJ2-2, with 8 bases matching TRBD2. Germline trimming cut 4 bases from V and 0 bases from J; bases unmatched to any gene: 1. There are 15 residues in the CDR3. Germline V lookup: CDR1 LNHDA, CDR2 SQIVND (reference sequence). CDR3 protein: CASSKLAANTGELFF. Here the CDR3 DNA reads TGTGCCAGTAGTAAACTAGCGGCGAACACCGGGGAGCTGTTTTTT.

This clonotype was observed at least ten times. The chain's CDR3 is CASSPQTGSHYEQYF. The CDR3 DNA reads as TGCGCCAGCAGCCCCCAGACAGGGTCCCACTACGAGCAGTACTTC. This chain connects TRBV5-1 to TRBJ2-7, with 7 bases lining up with TRBD1. The CDR3 is 15 amino acids. Germline lookup yields CDR1 SGHRS and CDR2 YFSETQ. V was pared by 4 bases and J by 3 bases, with 10 bases of the junction left unmatched.

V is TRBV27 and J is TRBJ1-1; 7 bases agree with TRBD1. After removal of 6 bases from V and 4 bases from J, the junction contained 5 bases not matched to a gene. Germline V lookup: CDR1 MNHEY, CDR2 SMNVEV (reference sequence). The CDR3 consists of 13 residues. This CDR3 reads CASSSSGGTEAFF. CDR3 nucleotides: TGTGCCAGCAGCTCCTCAGGGGGCACTGAAGCTTTCTTT.

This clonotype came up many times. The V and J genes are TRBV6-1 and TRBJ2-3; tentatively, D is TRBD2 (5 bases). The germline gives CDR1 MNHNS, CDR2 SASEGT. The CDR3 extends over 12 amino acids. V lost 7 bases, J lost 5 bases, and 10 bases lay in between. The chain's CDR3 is CASTREIDTQYF. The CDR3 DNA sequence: TGTGCCAGCACCCGGGAAATAGATACGCAGTATTTT.

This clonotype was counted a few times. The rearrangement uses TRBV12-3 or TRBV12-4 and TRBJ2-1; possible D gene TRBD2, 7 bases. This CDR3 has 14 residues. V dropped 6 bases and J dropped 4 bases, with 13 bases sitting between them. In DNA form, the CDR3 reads TGTGCCAGCAGGAGGAGGGGGGGATACAATGAGCAGTTCTTC. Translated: CASRRRGGYNEQFF.

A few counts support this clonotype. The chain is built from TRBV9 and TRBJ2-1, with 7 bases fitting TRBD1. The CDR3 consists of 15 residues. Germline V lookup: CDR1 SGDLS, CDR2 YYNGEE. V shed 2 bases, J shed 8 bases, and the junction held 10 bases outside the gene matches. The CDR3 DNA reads TGTGCCAGCAGCGTCGGTGGGGACAGCCTCCATGAGCAGTTCTTC. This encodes CASSVGGDSLHEQFF.

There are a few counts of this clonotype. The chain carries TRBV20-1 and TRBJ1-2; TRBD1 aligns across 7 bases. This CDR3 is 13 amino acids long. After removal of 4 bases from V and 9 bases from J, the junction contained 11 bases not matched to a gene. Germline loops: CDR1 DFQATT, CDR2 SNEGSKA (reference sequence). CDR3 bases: TGCAGTGCTAAAGATGGGACAGACCGAAGCTACACCTTC. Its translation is CSAKDGTDRSYTF.

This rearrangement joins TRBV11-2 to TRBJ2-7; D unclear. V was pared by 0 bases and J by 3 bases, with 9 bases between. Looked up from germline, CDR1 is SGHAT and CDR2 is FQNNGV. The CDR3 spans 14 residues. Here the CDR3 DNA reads TGTGCCAGCAGCTTAGATCCGGCTAGCTACGAGCAGTACTTC. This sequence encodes CASSLDPASYEQYF. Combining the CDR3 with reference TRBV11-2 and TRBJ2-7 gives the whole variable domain EAGVAQSPRYKIIEKRQSVAFWCNPISGHATLYWYQQILGQGPKLLIQFQNNGVVDDSQLPKDRFSAERLKGVDSTLKIQPAKLEDSAVYLCASSLDPASYEQYFGPGTRLTVT.

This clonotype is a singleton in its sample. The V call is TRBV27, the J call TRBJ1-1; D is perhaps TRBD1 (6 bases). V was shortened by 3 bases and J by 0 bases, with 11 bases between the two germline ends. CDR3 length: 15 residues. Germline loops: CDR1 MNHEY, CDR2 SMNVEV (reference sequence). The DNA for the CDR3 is TGTGCCAGCAGTTTGGGGGGCGGGGTGAACACTGAAGCTTTCTTT. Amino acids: CASSLGGGVNTEAFF.

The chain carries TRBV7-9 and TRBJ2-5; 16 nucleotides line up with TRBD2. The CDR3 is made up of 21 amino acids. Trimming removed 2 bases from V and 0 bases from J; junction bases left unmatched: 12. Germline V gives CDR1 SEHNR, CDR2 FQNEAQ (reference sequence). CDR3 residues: CASSLRISGLAGGPNQETQYF. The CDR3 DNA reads TGTGCCAGCAGCTTAAGGATCTCGGGACTAGCGGGAGGGCCCAACCAAGAGACCCAGTACTTC.

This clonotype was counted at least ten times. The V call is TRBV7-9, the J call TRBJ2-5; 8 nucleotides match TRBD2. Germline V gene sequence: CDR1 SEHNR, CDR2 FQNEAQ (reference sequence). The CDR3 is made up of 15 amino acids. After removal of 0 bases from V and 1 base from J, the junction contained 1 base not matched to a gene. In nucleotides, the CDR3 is TGTGCCAGCAGCTTAGCTAGCGGGGCCCAAGAGACCCAGTACTTC. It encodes CASSLASGAQETQYF.

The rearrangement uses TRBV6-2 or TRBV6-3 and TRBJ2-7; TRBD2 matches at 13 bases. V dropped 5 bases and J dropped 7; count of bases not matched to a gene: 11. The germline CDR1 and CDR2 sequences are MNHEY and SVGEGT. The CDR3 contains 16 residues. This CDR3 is CASSHHPGGLAGEQYF. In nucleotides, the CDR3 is TGTGCCAGCAGTCACCATCCTGGGGGACTAGCGGGAGAGCAGTACTTC.

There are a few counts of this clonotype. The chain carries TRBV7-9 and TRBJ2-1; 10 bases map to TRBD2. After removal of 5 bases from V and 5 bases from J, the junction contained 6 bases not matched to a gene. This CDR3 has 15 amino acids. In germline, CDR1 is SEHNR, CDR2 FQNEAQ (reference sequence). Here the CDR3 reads CASSLERGGNNEQFF. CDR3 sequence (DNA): TGTGCCAGCAGCCTAGAGCGGGGGGGTAACAATGAGCAGTTCTTC.

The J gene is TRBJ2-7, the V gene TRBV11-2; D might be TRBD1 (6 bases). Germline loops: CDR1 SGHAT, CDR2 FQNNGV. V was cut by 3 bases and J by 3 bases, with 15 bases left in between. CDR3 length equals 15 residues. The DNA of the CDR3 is TGTGCCAGCAGCTTGAACAGGGTCACGGGCTACGAGCAGTACTTC. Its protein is CASSLNRVTGYEQYF. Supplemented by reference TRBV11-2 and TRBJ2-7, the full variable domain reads EAGVAQSPRYKIIEKRQSVAFWCNPISGHATLYWYQQILGQGPKLLIQFQNNGVVDDSQLPKDRFSAERLKGVDSTLKIQPAKLEDSAVYLCASSLNRVTGYEQYFGPGTRLTVT.

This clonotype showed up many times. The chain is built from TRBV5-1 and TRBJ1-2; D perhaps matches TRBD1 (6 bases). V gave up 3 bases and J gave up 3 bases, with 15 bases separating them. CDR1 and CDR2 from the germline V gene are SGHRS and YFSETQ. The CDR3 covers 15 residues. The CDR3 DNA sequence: TGCGCCAGCAGCTGGGGAACAGGGTCCGACTATGGCTACACCTTC. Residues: CASSWGTGSDYGYTF.

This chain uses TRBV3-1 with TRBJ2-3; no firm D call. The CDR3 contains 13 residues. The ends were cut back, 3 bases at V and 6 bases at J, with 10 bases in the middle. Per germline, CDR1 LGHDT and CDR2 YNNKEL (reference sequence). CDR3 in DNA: TGTGCCAGCAGCCACGACGCCGCCGATACGCAGTATTTT. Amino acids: CASSHDAADTQYF.